This entry is about one T cell receptor beta chain. The entry originates in a study of CD8+CD57+ T cells in acquired aplastic anemia. Study-level background: Sorted cells (CD4+ and CD8+) yielded DNA amounts that averaged approximately 3.2 ug.

Profiles of TCR beta VDJ and CDR3 were generated from a genomic DNA template. TCRdb re-derived calls from the reads in MiXCR, one entry per CDR3 protein. In the table there are 150,000 to 200,000 distinct CDR3 sequences, less than 55% of which are singletons. V lost 6 bases and J lost 5; bases outside the gene matches: 6. The CDR3 is 14 amino acids. Germline V gene lookup returns CDR1 LNHDA and CDR2 SQIVND (reference sequence). V and J are TRBV19 and TRBJ2-5, with 10 bases that match TRBD1. The sequenced sample consisted of sorted CD4+, CD8+, or CD8+CD57+ T cells (not recorded which) from PBMCs. The TCR comes from a human donor in good health. The CDR3 coding sequence is TGTGCCAGTAGAAAGACAGGGGGCCGGGAGACCCAGTACTTC. Amino acid sequence: CASRKTGGRETQYF.